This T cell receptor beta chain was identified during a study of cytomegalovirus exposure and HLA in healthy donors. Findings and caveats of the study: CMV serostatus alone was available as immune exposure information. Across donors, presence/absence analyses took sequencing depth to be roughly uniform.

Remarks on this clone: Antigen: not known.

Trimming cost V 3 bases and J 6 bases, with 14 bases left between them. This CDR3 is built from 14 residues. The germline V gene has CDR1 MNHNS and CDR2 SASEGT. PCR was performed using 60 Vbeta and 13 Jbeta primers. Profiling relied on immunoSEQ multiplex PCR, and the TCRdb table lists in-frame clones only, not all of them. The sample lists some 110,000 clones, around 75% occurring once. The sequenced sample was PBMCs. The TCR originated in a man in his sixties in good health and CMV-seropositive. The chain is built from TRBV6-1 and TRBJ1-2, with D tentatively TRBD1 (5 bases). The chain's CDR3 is CASSEWQGRNGYTF. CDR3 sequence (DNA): TGTGCCAGCAGTGAGTGGCAGGGTAGGAATGGCTACACCTTC.